This T cell receptor (beta chain) was identified during a study of T cell repertoires in cytomegalovirus infection. Using its own MiXCR run on the reads, TCRdb lists one record per CDR3 protein. Of 100,000 to 150,000 distinct CDR3 sequences in the sample, around 30% were seen once. The CDR3 spans 19 residues. Looked up from germline, CDR1 is SGHVS and CDR2 is FQNEAQ. With V trimmed by 1 base and J by 6 bases, 15 bases remained unmatched. There are many counts of this clonotype. Its antigen is undetermined. This chain joins TRBV7-8 and TRBJ2-3; 11 nucleotides match TRBD2. The sequence was obtained from a human donor in good health (CMV status not recorded). Some clones in this sample may be carry-over from other donors' samples. The material was CD8+ T cells from cultured PBMCs, obtained from culture after CMV antigen stimulation. In DNA, the CDR3 is TGTGCCAGCAGCTTAGGTTGGCTAGCGGGGGGACGACTTGAGGATACGCAGTATTTT. It codes for CASSLGWLAGGRLEDTQYF.